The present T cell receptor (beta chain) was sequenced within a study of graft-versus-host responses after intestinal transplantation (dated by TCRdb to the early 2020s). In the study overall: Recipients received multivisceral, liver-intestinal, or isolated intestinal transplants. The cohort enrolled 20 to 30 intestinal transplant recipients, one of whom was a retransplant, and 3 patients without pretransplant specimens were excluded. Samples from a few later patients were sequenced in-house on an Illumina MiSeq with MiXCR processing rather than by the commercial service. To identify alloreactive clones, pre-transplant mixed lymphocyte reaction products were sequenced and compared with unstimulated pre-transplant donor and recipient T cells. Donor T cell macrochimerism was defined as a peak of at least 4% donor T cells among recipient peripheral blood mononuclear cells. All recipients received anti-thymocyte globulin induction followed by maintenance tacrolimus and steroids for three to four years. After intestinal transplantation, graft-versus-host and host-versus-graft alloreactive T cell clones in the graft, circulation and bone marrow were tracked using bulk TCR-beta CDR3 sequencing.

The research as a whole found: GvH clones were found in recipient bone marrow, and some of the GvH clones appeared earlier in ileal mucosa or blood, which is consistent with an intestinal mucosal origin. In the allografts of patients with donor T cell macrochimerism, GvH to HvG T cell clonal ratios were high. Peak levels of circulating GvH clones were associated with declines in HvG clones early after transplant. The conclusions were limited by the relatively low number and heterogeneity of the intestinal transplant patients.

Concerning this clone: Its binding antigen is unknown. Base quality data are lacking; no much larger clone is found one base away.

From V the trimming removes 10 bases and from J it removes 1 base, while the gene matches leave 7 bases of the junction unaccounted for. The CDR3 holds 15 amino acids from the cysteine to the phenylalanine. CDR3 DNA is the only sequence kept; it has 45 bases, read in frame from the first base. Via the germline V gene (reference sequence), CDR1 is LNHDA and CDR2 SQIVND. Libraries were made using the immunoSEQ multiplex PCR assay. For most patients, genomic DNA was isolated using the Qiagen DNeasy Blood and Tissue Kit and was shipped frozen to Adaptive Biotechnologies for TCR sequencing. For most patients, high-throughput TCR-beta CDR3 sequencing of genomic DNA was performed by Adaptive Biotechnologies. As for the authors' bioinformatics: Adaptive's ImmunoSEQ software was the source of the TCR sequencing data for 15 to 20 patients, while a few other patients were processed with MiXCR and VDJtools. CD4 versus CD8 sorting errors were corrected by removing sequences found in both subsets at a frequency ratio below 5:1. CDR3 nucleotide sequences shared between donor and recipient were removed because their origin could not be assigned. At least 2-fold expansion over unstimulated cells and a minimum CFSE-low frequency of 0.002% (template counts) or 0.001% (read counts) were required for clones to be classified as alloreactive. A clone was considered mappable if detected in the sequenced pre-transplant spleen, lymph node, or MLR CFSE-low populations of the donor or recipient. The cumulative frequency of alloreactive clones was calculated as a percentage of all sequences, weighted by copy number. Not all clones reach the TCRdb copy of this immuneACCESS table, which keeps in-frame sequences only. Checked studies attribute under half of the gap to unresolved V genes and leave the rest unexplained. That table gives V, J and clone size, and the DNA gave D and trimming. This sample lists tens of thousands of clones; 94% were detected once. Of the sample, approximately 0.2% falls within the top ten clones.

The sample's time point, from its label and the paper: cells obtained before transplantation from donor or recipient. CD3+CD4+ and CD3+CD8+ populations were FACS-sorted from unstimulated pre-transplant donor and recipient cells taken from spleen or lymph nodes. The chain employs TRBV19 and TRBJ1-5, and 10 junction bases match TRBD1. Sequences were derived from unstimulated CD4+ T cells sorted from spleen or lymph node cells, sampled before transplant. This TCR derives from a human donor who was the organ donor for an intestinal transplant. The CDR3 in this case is CATRDRGGSNQPQHF. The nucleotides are TGTGCCACACGGGACAGGGGAGGGAGCAATCAGCCCCAGCATTTT.